A single sample gave rise to the 25 T cell receptor beta chains below, sequenced in a study of blood T cells in healthy people across ages. The authors ran a second PCR of 7 to 11 cycles using a sample-barcoded 5' primer and a J-beta primer mix. In TCRdb, the 5' RACE reads were re-called with MiXCR into one record per CDR3 protein. Of more than 700,000 distinct CDR3 sequences listed, less than 60% were seen once; the top ten hold around a sixth. Input material: blood. These receptors originate from a man older than 75 in good health.

The chain uses TRBV12-3 or TRBV12-4 and TRBJ1-2; D call uncertain. The length of the CDR3 is 16 residues. V was pared by 3 bases and J by 4 bases, with 18 bases between. The CDR3 coding sequence is TGTGCCAGCAGTTTTCGGTTTGGAGGGAGTGCCTATGGCTACACCTTC. It translates to CASSFRFGGSAYGYTF.

The chain couples TRBV5-1 to TRBJ2-5; D unclear. From germline, CDR1 is SGHRS and CDR2 YFSETQ. Between the trimmed V and J ends, which lost 0 bases and 11 bases, there was a span of 20 bases. This CDR3 is built from 15 residues. CDR3 bases: TGCGCCAGCAGCTTGGACGGTGGCGGAACCAATGAGCAGTACTTC. Residues: CASSLDGGGTNEQYF.

The V call is TRBV7-2, the J call TRBJ1-5; 7 bases match TRBD1. The V gene end was trimmed by 5 bases and the J gene end by 1 base; junction bases not matched to a gene: 8. Germline V gene sequence: CDR1 SGHTA, CDR2 FQGNSA. CDR3 length: 16 amino acids. This chain's CDR3 is CASSVMGGQSNQPQHF. CDR3 DNA sequence: TGTGCCAGCAGCGTAATGGGGGGACAGAGCAATCAGCCCCAGCATTTT.

The rearrangement joins TRBV7-2 to TRBJ2-5; possibly TRBD2 for D (5 bases). V lost 2 bases and J lost 7, with 11 bases in between. Germline-derived CDR1 and CDR2 are SGHTA and FQGNSA. The CDR3 covers 13 residues. CDR3: CASSLRGGPTQYF. In DNA, the CDR3 is TGTGCCAGCAGCTTAAGAGGAGGTCCGACCCAGTACTTC. The full variable domain, with the rest looked up from reference TRBV7-2 and TRBJ2-5, is GAGVSQSPSNKVTEKGKDVELRCDPISGHTALYWYRQSLGQGLEFLIYFQGNSAPDKSGLPSDRFSAERTGGSVSTLTIQRTQQEDSAVYLCASSLRGGPTQYFGPGTRLLVL.

As concerns this clonotype: It may be a read error: a sequence one base away is much more abundant. The chain carries TRBV7-2 and TRBJ2-1, with D perhaps matching TRBD2 (6 bases). The germline V gene has CDR1 SGHTA and CDR2 FQGNSA. The CDR3 loop spans 16 amino acids. V dropped 1 base and J dropped 0 bases, with 10 bases sitting between them. The CDR3 DNA sequence: TGTGCCAGCAGCTTAGATGTCGGGAGCTCCTACAATGAGCAGTTCTTC. Its translation is CASSLDVGSSYNEQFF.

The chain is built from TRBV12-3 or TRBV12-4 and TRBJ2-3; D is unresolved. The CDR3 runs 16 residues. Deletions cut 5 bases from V and 4 bases from J, with 19 bases between. The CDR3 DNA reads as TGTGCCAGCAGTCCCTTAGCCAGACCCGGAGCAGATACGCAGTATTTT. Protein sequence: CASSPLARPGADTQYF.

This clonotype occurred many times. The chain employs TRBV12-3 or TRBV12-4 and TRBJ2-7; TRBD1 agrees at 8 bases. Germline trimming cut 2 bases from V and 6 bases from J; bases unmatched to any gene: 0. The CDR3 is made up of 12 amino acids. CDR3 region: CASSLTGGEQYF. In DNA, the CDR3 is TGTGCCAGCAGTTTAACAGGGGGCGAGCAGTACTTC.

V and J are TRBV19 and TRBJ2-5; weak D call: TRBD1 (5 bases). V lost 7 bases and J lost 1, with 13 bases in between. The CDR3 consists of 14 residues. Germline V gives CDR1 LNHDA, CDR2 SQIVND (reference sequence). CDR3 in DNA: TGTGCCAGTATTGGACAAGCACCCCAAGAGACCCAGTACTTC. Its protein is CASIGQAPQETQYF.

The chain uses TRBV15 and TRBJ1-2; D not certain. The ends were cut back, 0 bases at V and 8 bases at J, with 16 bases in the middle. The CDR3 extends over 15 amino acids. Germline V gene sequence: CDR1 LNHNV, CDR2 YYDKDF (reference sequence). DNA of the CDR3: TGTGCCACCAGCAGAGATCCCGGGAGTAGCTACGGCTACACCTTC. Amino acids: CATSRDPGSSYGYTF.

This clonotype has more than one count but fewer than ten. This chain uses TRBV28 with TRBJ2-5; D is unresolved. V lost 6 bases, J lost 4 bases, and 15 bases lay in between. The germline CDR1 and CDR2 sequences are MDHEN and SYDVKM. The CDR3 has 14 amino acids. The CDR3 protein is CASSPGPTRETQYF. CDR3 nucleotides: TGTGCCAGCAGCCCCGGCCCTACCCGAGAGACCCAGTACTTC.

The V and J genes are TRBV20-1 and TRBJ2-7; D perhaps matches TRBD2 (6 bases). The CDR3 totals 14 residues. V was cut by 6 bases and J by 3 bases, with 18 bases left in between. Germline-derived CDR1 and CDR2 are DFQATT and SNEGSKA (reference sequence). CDR3 bases: TGCAGTGCCAAACAACGCCGGGAGAACTACGAGCAGTACTTC. Translated: CSAKQRRENYEQYF.

J is TRBJ2-3 and V is TRBV5-1, with D uncertain. The CDR3 spans 15 residues. The V end was cut by 9 bases, the J end by 4 bases, with 21 bases between. Germline V gives CDR1 SGHRS, CDR2 YFSETQ. The CDR3 nucleotides read TGCGCCACCAAGGAAGGGATAACAGCTTCAGATACGCAGTATTTT. Encoded protein: CATKEGITASDTQYF. Full variable domain (rest looked up from reference TRBV5-1 and TRBJ2-3): KAGVTQTPRYLIKTRGQQVTLSCSPISGHRSVSWYQQTPGQGLQFLFEYFSETQRNKGNFPGRFSGRQFSNSRSEMNVSTLELGDSALYLCATKEGITASDTQYFGPGTRLTVL.

The V gene is TRBV20-1, the J gene TRBJ2-7; 8 bases fit TRBD1. This CDR3 comprises 14 residues. Germline loops: CDR1 DFQATT, CDR2 SNEGSKA (reference sequence). The V gene end was trimmed by 1 base and the J gene end by 5 bases; junction bases not matched to a gene: 7. CDR3: CSARGTGNGHEQYF. Written as DNA, the CDR3 is TGCAGTGCTAGAGGGACAGGGAATGGCCACGAGCAGTACTTC.

The J gene is TRBJ2-3, the V gene TRBV7-8; no definite D call. Germline V gene sequence: CDR1 SGHVS, CDR2 FQNEAQ. The CDR3 length is 15 residues. The V gene lost 2 bases and the J gene lost 2 bases, with 11 bases spanning the gap. The CDR3 sequence is CASSLRRLDTDTQYF. DNA for the CDR3: TGTGCCAGCAGCTTACGTCGCCTAGACACAGATACGCAGTATTTT.

This clonotype has a handful of counts. The chain carries TRBV7-2 and TRBJ1-2; 8 nucleotides align to TRBD1. The germline CDR1 and CDR2 sequences are SGHTA and FQGNSA. The V gene end was trimmed by 5 bases and the J gene end by 2 bases; junction bases not matched to a gene: 7. CDR3 length: 15 amino acids. The CDR3 region has the DNA TGTGCCAGCAGCCTCTCAGGGGGCGGGAACTATGGCTACACCTTC. It translates to CASSLSGGGNYGYTF.

V gene TRBV29-1 combines with J gene TRBJ2-7; TRBD2 might be the D (6 bases). V was cut by 5 bases and J by 0 bases, with 14 bases left in between. CDR3 length: 14 residues. Germline-derived CDR1 and CDR2 are SQVTM and ANQGSEA. The CDR3 loop is CSVSGRGSSYEQYF. DNA of the CDR3: TGCAGCGTTTCAGGACGGGGGAGCTCCTACGAGCAGTACTTC.

The V call is TRBV7-9, the J call TRBJ2-3; possibly TRBD2 for D (5 bases). The CDR3 runs to 14 residues. Germline loops: CDR1 SEHNR, CDR2 FQNEAQ (reference sequence). The V gene lost 7 bases and the J gene lost 3 bases, with 14 bases spanning the gap. The CDR3 region is CASTGGVGTDTQYF. Written as DNA, the CDR3 is TGTGCCAGCACCGGAGGAGTTGGTACAGATACGCAGTATTTT.

This sequence joins TRBV7-2 and TRBJ2-4; 7 bases map to TRBD2. V gave up 5 bases and J gave up 6 bases; unmatched junction bases: 7. CDR3 length: 14 amino acids. Looked up from germline, CDR1 is SGHTA and CDR2 is FQGNSA. The CDR3, as DNA: TGTGCCAGCAGCCCCCGACGCGGGGGAAACATTCAGTACTTC. Protein sequence: CASSPRRGGNIQYF.

The V gene is TRBV2, the J gene TRBJ2-5, with TRBD1 identical over 10 bases. The CDR3 runs to 16 residues. V shed 5 bases and J 1 base; nucleotides not matched to a gene: 7. Germline V gene data show CDR1 as SNHLY and CDR2 as FYNNEI. CDR3 sequence reads: CASSKTRDRGQETQYF. The CDR3 DNA follows: TGTGCCAGCAGTAAAACCCGGGACAGGGGCCAAGAGACCCAGTACTTC.

With regard to this clonotype: This may be a read error, as it is one base from a much larger clone. Given the absence of the conserved phenylalanine or tryptophan at the CDR3 end, a read error is likely. V gene TRBV28 combines with J gene TRBJ2-1, with unresolved D. The V gene lost 6 bases and the J gene lost 9 bases, with 9 bases spanning the gap. The germline V gene encodes CDR1 MDHEN and CDR2 SYDVKM. The length of the CDR3 is 11 residues. The CDR3 spells CASRRRIEQFS. The CDR3 coding sequence is TGTGCCAGCAGAAGAAGAATTGAGCAGTTCTCC.

On this clonotype itself: A much larger clone sits a single nucleotide away, making a read error possible. The genes are TRBV29-1 and TRBJ2-5; D might be TRBD1 or TRBD2, each matching 6 bases. CDR3 length: 12 residues. Germline CDR1 SQVTM, CDR2 ANQGSEA. CDR3 in amino acids: CGALRDKETQYF. CDR3 DNA: TGCGGCGCCCTGCGGGACAAAGAGACCCAGTACTTC.

Details on this clonotype: Sequence at one end of the junction differs from germline and may be a read error. V is TRBV29-1 and J is TRBJ2-1; 8 bases align to TRBD1. In germline, CDR1 is SQVTM, CDR2 ANQGSEA. This CDR3 contains 13 residues. CDR3 nucleotide sequence: TGCACCACCGGGACAGGACTTTACACTGAGCAGTTCTTC. This gives the protein CTTGTGLYTEQFF.

The chain joins TRBV9 to TRBJ2-3, with a possible D match to TRBD1 (7 bases). The CDR3 runs 16 residues. The V gene lost 1 base and the J gene lost 0 bases, with 12 bases spanning the gap. Germline CDR1 is SGDLS and CDR2 is YYNGEE. The CDR3: CASSVSTGTSTDTQYF. The CDR3 DNA reads as TGTGCCAGCAGCGTATCGACAGGGACTAGCACAGATACGCAGTATTTT.

With regard to this clonotype: One junction end disagrees with the germline gene, perhaps due to a read error. V gene TRBV4-2 combines with J gene TRBJ2-5, with D possibly matching TRBD2 (5 bases). Germline CDR1 reads LGHNA; CDR2 reads YNFKEQ. CDR3 length equals 13 residues. Here the CDR3 reads CASGQPGQETQYF. CDR3 bases: TGTGCCAGCGGCCAGCCGGGGCAAGAGACCCAGTACTTC.

This clonotype has a handful of counts. A clone one base away is much larger, so this may be a read error. This chain connects TRBV7-9 to TRBJ2-7, with 11 bases lining up with TRBD2. Germline CDR1 SEHNR, CDR2 FQNEAQ (reference sequence). V dropped 5 bases and J dropped 9; count of bases not matched to a gene: 12. This CDR3 is built from 15 residues. The CDR3 region is CASSPSSGTSGRQYF. DNA for the CDR3: TGTGCCAGCAGCCCCTCCAGTGGGACTAGCGGAAGGCAGTACTTC.